This TCR beta chain was sequenced during a study of cytomegalovirus exposure and HLA in healthy donors. The CDR3 sequence is 16 residues long. Per the germline V gene, CDR1 is SGDLS and CDR2 is YYNGEE. The germline V and J ends were trimmed by 2 bases and 5 bases, with 20 bases remaining between them. In its sample, this clone was seen once. PCR amplification relied on 60 Vbeta primers (plus 13 Jbeta primers). Method: immunoSEQ multiplex PCR; TCRdb's copy keeps in-frame clones and lacks some. The repertoire holds under 300,000 clones, with about nine tenths as singletons. This chain links TRBV9 with TRBJ2-7; D perhaps matches TRBD1 (6 bases). The TCR originated in a girl aged 2-9 years in good health and CMV-seronegative. The sequenced material came from PBMCs. The CDR3, as DNA: TGTGCCAGCAGCGTCGGGGTTTGGGCAGGGGAAGACGAGCAGTACTTC. Translation gives CASSVGVWAGEDEQYF.